This record looks at one TCR beta chain sequence and its context. This clone's antigen is unknown. Base qualities were left out, and no much larger clone turns up one base away. Ficoll-Paque density gradient centrifugation was the method used to isolate PBMCs. Sequencer: Illumina NovaSeq 6000. Using 5'RACE with constant-segment primers, TCRalpha and TCRbeta cDNA libraries were constructed, with sample barcodes and unique molecular identifiers added in the process. Trizol reagent was used to extract RNA from every sample. Libraries were amplified in two PCR steps, with a second sample barcode and Illumina TruSeq adapters added in the second step. Sequencing of the libraries was done on an Illumina NovaSeq, producing 2 x 150 bp paired-end reads. Processing in the source paper ran as follows. Reads were demultiplexed and collapsed into UMI-guided consensus sequences with migec v1.2.7. Using mixcr v2.1.11, UMI consensuses were aligned to TRA and TRB V and J templates and then assembled into clonotypes. A clonotype was counted as expanded or contracted only if both edgeR and NoisET called the change significant, with noise models trained on biological replicates. For edgeR calls, the cutoffs were a false discovery rate-adjusted p below 0.01 and a log2 fold-change threshold of 1. PCA with hierarchical clustering of max-normalized trajectories of the 1000 most abundant clonotypes was used as exploratory dynamics analysis. The CD4 or CD8 phenotype of responding clones was assigned using the separately sequenced CD4+ and CD8+ repertoires. The raw public reads went through TCRdb reprocessing: fastp at Q25, MiXCR clone calling, in-frame beta chains kept. All rows with the same CDR3 protein become a single entry with the most common DNA and genes. TCRdb, not the authors, supplied the V and J calls. The sample includes about 290,000 distinct CDR3 sequences, with under 20% observed a single time. 23% of the sample is held by the ten biggest clonotypes.

From the cysteine through the phenylalanine, the CDR3 covers 11 amino acids. Here the CDR3 DNA is all that survives: 33 bases in frame from base 1. The V and J ends are trimmed by 4 bases and 6 bases, leaving 7 bases between them. Based on the germline V gene, the CDR1 and CDR2 sequences are MNHEY and SVGEGT. The entry originates in a study of T-cell memory formation after mild COVID-19 (dated by TCRdb to about 2021). Some background on the complete study: Most TCR sequence clusters were specific to one of the two donors. The cohort was made up of two young adult volunteers, one female and one male, who were previously healthy. In a couple of donors, T-cell clones that expanded and contracted after mild COVID-19 were followed by sequencing TCRalpha and TCRbeta repertoires longitudinally. Overall results and qualifications from the work: The detection of some responding clones in pre-infection memory suggests that pre-existing cross-reactive memory T cells joined the SARS-CoV-2 response. Contracting CD4+ clones appeared mostly in the CM and EM memory subsets, whereas CD8+ clones were enriched in EMRA. Clones that contracted from day 15 to 85 showed balanced CD4/CD8 phenotypes, whereas a second wave of clones that expanded from day 15 to 37 leaned towards CD4+. The second-wave clones that peaked on day 37 were not confirmed to be SARS-CoV-2 specific. Only two mild cases were covered by the study, and larger cohorts that include severe cases with pre-infection samples were considered necessary.

The V and J genes are TRBV6-2 or TRBV6-3 and TRBJ2-7, with no confident D gene call. The TCR originated in a man between 18 and 29 years old who had mild COVID-19 (a few samples of this study predate the infection). The sample titles of this study are shuffled in the database, so cell type and time point are left out; the donor was told from shared clones. Sequencing used PBMCs or a T cell subset sorted from them (not recorded which). CDR3 reads: CASSWGLEQYF. The bases read TGTGCCAGCAGTTGGGGTCTCGAGCAGTACTTC.